The entry below describes one TCR beta chain. Original analysis: By means of reference gene primer amplification, nucleated cell counts were estimated. Method: immunoSEQ multiplex PCR; TCRdb's copy keeps in-frame clones and lacks some. V and J calls and clone size follow that table, whereas D and trimming were derived from the DNA. The data hold about 140,000 clones, with around 82% observed a single time. This record belongs to a study of blood T cell repertoires in COVID-19. Adults between about 18 and 95 years of age took part from some 25 US areas. Clinical histories supplied by participants themselves formed the basis of cohort assignment. This CDR3 region has 17 residues. CDR1 and CDR2 (germline): LGHNA, YSLEER. Trimming shortened V by 0 bases and J by 3 bases, and 15 bases separated the two germline ends.

The chain uses TRBV4-3 and TRBJ2-1; the D gene is possibly TRBD1 (6 bases). This receptor was obtained from a man aged 40-50 years with acute COVID-19. Sequencing used PBMCs or T cells enriched from blood (not recorded which). CDR3 sequence: CASSQDHRDPFYNEQFF. CDR3 DNA sequence: TGCGCCAGCAGCCAAGATCACAGGGATCCTTTCTACAATGAGCAGTTCTTC.